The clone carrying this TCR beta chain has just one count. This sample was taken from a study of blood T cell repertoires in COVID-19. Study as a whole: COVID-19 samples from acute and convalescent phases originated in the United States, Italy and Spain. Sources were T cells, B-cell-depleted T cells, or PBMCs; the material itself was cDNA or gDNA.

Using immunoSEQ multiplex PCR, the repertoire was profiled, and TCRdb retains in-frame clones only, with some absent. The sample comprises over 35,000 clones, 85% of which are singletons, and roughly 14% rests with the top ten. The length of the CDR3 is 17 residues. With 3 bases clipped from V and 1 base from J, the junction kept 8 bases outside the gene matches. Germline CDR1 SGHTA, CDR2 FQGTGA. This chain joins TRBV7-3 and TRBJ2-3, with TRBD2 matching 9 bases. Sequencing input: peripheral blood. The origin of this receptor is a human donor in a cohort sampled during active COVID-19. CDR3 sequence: CASSFQERGAGTDTQYF. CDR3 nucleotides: TGTGCCAGCAGCTTCCAGGAGCGGGGGGCGGGCACAGATACGCAGTATTTT.